What follows are 30 T cell receptor beta chains derived from one specimen sequenced in a study of cytomegalovirus exposure and HLA in healthy donors. Amplification used 60 Vbeta primers and 13 Jbeta primers. This table comes from immunoSEQ multiplex PCR, and its TCRdb copy is limited to in-frame clones, with some not included. Recorded for this sample: tens of thousands of clones. The source material was PBMCs. The receptors stem from a woman in her thirties or forties in good health and CMV-seronegative.

This sequence joins TRBV9 and TRBJ2-1; a weak D match, TRBD2 (6 bases). This CDR3 is built from 16 residues. Germline CDR1 reads SGDLS; CDR2 reads YYNGEE. The ends were cut back, 0 bases at V and 5 bases at J, with 15 bases in the middle. CDR3 loop: CASSVGSREVDNEQFF. CDR3 coding DNA: TGTGCCAGCAGCGTAGGTTCGCGGGAAGTGGACAATGAGCAGTTCTTC. Full variable domain (rest looked up from reference TRBV9 and TRBJ2-1): DSGVTQTPKHLITATGQRVTLRCSPRSGDLSVYWYQQSLDQGLQFLIQYYNGEERAKGNILERFSAQQFPDLHSELNLSSLELGDSALYFCASSVGSREVDNEQFFGPGTRLTVL.

On this clone: An end of the junction differs from the germline gene, which may be a read error. The CDR3 spells CTSSQETGLSTDTQYF. The CDR3 DNA reads TGCACCAGCAGCCAAGAAACGGGACTAAGCACAGATACGCAGTATTTT. The chain links TRBV4-3 to TRBJ2-3, with 7 bases aligning to TRBD2. This CDR3 is 16 amino acids long. Germline CDR1 reads LGHNA; CDR2 reads YSLEER.

V gene TRBV4-2 combines with J gene TRBJ2-5; 14 bases agree with TRBD2. Trimming took 1 base from V and 1 from J; bases not matched to a gene: 14. The germline gives CDR1 LGHNA, CDR2 YNFKEQ. The CDR3 contains 21 residues. The chain's CDR3 is CASSQAPGGQGLAGGQETQYF. CDR3 in DNA: TGTGCCAGCAGCCAAGCCCCAGGGGGCCAAGGACTAGCGGGAGGCCAAGAGACCCAGTACTTC.

This sequence joins TRBV7-2 and TRBJ2-7, with TRBD2 identical over 14 bases. CDR3 size: 19 residues. Germline V gives CDR1 SGHTA, CDR2 FQGNSA. The V and J ends lost 0 bases and 1 base, in that order; junction bases with no gene match: 8. The CDR3 DNA follows: TGTGCCAGCAGCTTAGCCTCCCGACTAGCGGGAGGGCGTTCCTACGAGCAGTACTTC. Translated: CASSLASRLAGGRSYEQYF.

The rearrangement joins TRBV9 to TRBJ2-3; 9 positions agree with TRBD2. This CDR3 comprises 15 residues. The junction had 9 bases not matched to a gene; V was cut back by 4 bases and J by 6 bases. Looked up from germline, CDR1 is SGDLS and CDR2 is YYNGEE. CDR3 nucleotide sequence: TGTGCCAGCAGCCGACGTAGCGGGAGAGGGGATACGCAGTATTTT. Its protein is CASSRRSGRGDTQYF.

The gene calls are TRBV6-1 and TRBJ2-1, with 8 bases matching TRBD1. CDR1 and CDR2 (germline): MNHNS, SASEGT. V lost 6 bases, J lost 8 bases, and 9 bases stayed unmatched. This CDR3 comprises 14 residues. CDR3 sequence: CASRRDRISDEQFF. In DNA, the CDR3 is TGTGCCAGCAGACGGGACAGGATCAGTGATGAGCAGTTCTTC.

This chain's CDR3 is CASSLGAGGEQYF. The CDR3 bases are TGCGCCAGCAGCTTGGGGGCCGGGGGGGAGCAGTACTTC. The gene calls are TRBV5-1 and TRBJ2-7, with 7 bases fitting TRBD2. Germline values: CDR1 SGHRS, CDR2 YFSETQ. V dropped 0 bases and J dropped 7; count of bases not matched to a gene: 4. The CDR3 sequence is 13 residues long.

This chain joins TRBV27 and TRBJ2-7; 12 bases map to TRBD2. CDR3 length: 15 amino acids. J gave up 7 bases and V 5 bases, and 9 bases lay outside the gene matches. CDR1 and CDR2 (germline): MNHEY, SMNVEV (reference sequence). The DNA for the CDR3 is TGTGCCAGCAGTCCCTCGACTAGCGGGAGAGGGGAGCAGTACTTC. The encoded protein is CASSPSTSGRGEQYF.

This chain connects TRBV29-1 to TRBJ2-7, with TRBD1 identical over 10 bases. V lost 6 bases and J lost 6; bases outside the gene matches: 11. CDR1 is SQVTM and CDR2 is ANQGSEA in the germline V gene. This CDR3 contains 14 residues. DNA of the CDR3: TGCAGCGTGGTCGCCGGGACAGGGGTTATCGAGCAGTACTTC. It specifies CSVVAGTGVIEQYF.

The rearrangement uses TRBV5-1 and TRBJ1-2; the D gene is possibly TRBD1 (5 bases). The CDR3 runs to 15 residues. The V gene lost 4 bases and the J gene lost 0 bases, with 13 bases spanning the gap. From germline, CDR1 is SGHRS and CDR2 YFSETQ. The CDR3 loop reads CASSQGISTNYGYTF. The CDR3 region has the DNA TGCGCCAGCAGCCAGGGAATTTCGACTAACTATGGCTACACCTTC.

This chain joins TRBV13 and TRBJ2-7, with 9 bases fitting TRBD2. CDR3 size: 14 residues. Unmatched junction bases numbered 9, after V lost 5 bases and J lost 7 bases. Germline CDR1 and CDR2: PRHDT and FYEKMQ (reference sequence). This chain's CDR3 is CASSQTSGTGEQYF. DNA for the CDR3: TGTGCCAGCAGCCAGACTAGCGGTACGGGGGAGCAGTACTTC. Supplemented by reference TRBV13 and TRBJ2-7, the full variable domain reads AAGVIQSPRHLIKEKRETATLKCYPIPRHDTVYWYQQGPGQDPQFLISFYEKMQSDKGSIPDRFSAQQFSDYHSELNMSSLELGDSALYFCASSQTSGTGEQYFGPGTRLTVT.

As regards this clone: The germline gene is not matched at one end of the junction; a read error may be the cause. The rearrangement links TRBV30 to TRBJ2-6; D perhaps matches TRBD2 (5 bases). The CDR3 is 15 amino acids. Looked up from germline, CDR1 is GTSNPN and CDR2 is SVGIG (reference sequence). CDR3 DNA sequence: TGTGCCGGGAGTGCCACTAGCTCTGGGGCCAACGTCCTGACTTTC. It specifies CAGSATSSGANVLTF.

As DNA, the CDR3 is TGTGCCAGCAGCGGCCGCAGGTCCTCGGCAACTAATGAAAAACTGTTTTTT. Encoded protein: CASSGRRSSATNEKLFF. The chain is built from TRBV11-2 and TRBJ1-4; D not resolved. The CDR3 runs to 17 residues. Germline CDR1 is SGHAT and CDR2 is FQNNGV. The ends were cut back, 5 bases at V and 0 bases at J, with 16 bases in the middle.

The V call is TRBV7-3, the J call TRBJ1-2, with D hard to call. The germline CDR1 and CDR2 sequences are SGHTA and FQGTGA. CDR3 length equals 14 residues. Trimming removed 5 bases from V and 13 bases from J, with 23 bases in between. CDR3 coding DNA: TGTGCCAGCAGCCCTACGACCAACCGGGAGGGTTTCACCTTC. It specifies CASSPTTNREGFTF.

This chain links TRBV9 with TRBJ2-3, with D perhaps matching TRBD2 (7 bases). Looked up from germline, CDR1 is SGDLS and CDR2 is YYNGEE. There are 16 residues in the CDR3. Trimming pared 4 bases from V and 2 bases from J, leaving 17 bases between. DNA of the CDR3: TGTGCCAGCAGCTCCCAAGGGGGACTATTCACAGATACGCAGTATTTT. It is translated as CASSSQGGLFTDTQYF.

The chain employs TRBV6-5 and TRBJ2-7; 7 bases match TRBD2. Germline CDR1 reads MNHEY; CDR2 reads SVGAGI. Unmatched junction bases numbered 9, after V lost 6 bases and J lost 7 bases. The CDR3 totals 13 residues. The CDR3 DNA sequence: TGTGCCAGCAGGGGCGGGAGAGCCCTGGAGCAGTACTTC. It specifies CASRGGRALEQYF.

The CDR3: CASSSGQGHPYEQYF. The CDR3 nucleotides are TGCGCCAGCAGCTCGGGACAGGGCCACCCCTACGAGCAGTACTTC. The V call is TRBV5-1, the J call TRBJ2-7; 9 bases fit TRBD1. CDR1 is SGHRS, CDR2 YFSETQ, per germline. V lost 3 bases, J lost 2 bases, and 6 bases stayed unmatched. The CDR3 runs to 15 residues.

The gene calls are TRBV11-1 and TRBJ2-3; weak D call: TRBD2 (5 bases). CDR1 and CDR2 from the germline V gene are SGHAT and FQDESV (reference sequence). V was pared by 7 bases and J by 3 bases, with 17 bases between. This CDR3 is 15 amino acids long. CDR3: CASKGGGKGTDTQYF. The CDR3 DNA reads as TGTGCCAGCAAAGGAGGTGGGAAAGGGACAGATACGCAGTATTTT.

V usage is TRBV25-1 and J usage is TRBJ1-4; D gene uncertain. V was trimmed by 4 bases and J by 7 bases, leaving 13 bases between them. Germline values: CDR1 MGHDK, CDR2 SYGVNS. This CDR3 is 14 amino acids long. CDR3 in DNA: TGTGCCAGCAGTGGGGAGGGCGTCTTTGAAAAACTGTTTTTT. This encodes CASSGEGVFEKLFF.

The chain couples TRBV27 to TRBJ1-2; tentative D call: TRBD1 (5 bases). The length of the CDR3 is 15 residues. Germline V lookup: CDR1 MNHEY, CDR2 SMNVEV (reference sequence). Trimming took 2 bases from V and 7 from J, leaving 17 bases between them. The CDR3 DNA reads as TGTGCCAGCAGTTTAACCTTCCAGGGATACTCTGGCTACACCTTC. Amino acid sequence: CASSLTFQGYSGYTF.

J is TRBJ2-3 and V is TRBV7-8; 7 bases fit TRBD1. After removal of 5 bases from V and 3 bases from J, the junction contained 2 bases not matched to a gene. The V gene's germline CDR1 is SGHVS and CDR2 FQNEAQ. The CDR3 contains 13 residues. This CDR3 reads CASSLQGTDTQYF. The CDR3 DNA reads as TGTGCCAGCAGCCTACAGGGGACAGATACGCAGTATTTT. The full variable domain, rest sourced from reference TRBV7-8 and TRBJ2-3, is GAGVSQSPRYKVAKRGQDVALRCDPISGHVSLFWYQQALGQGPEFLTYFQNEAQLDKSGLPSDRFFAERPEGSVSTLKIQRTQQEDSAVYLCASSLQGTDTQYFGPGTRLTVL.

The genes are TRBV28 and TRBJ2-3; 10 bases line up with TRBD2. Germline CDR1 and CDR2: MDHEN and SYDVKM. V gave up 10 bases and J gave up 4 bases; unmatched junction bases: 23. The CDR3 loop spans 19 amino acids. CDR3 in amino acids: CATITGLAGVGNWADTQYF. CDR3 in DNA: TGTGCCACCATTACCGGTCTAGCGGGAGTTGGGAATTGGGCAGATACGCAGTATTTT.

The genes are TRBV4-3 and TRBJ2-3, with 9 bases aligning to TRBD2. The junction had 3 bases not matched to a gene; V was cut back by 1 base and J by 1 base. This CDR3 has 16 residues. Germline-derived CDR1 and CDR2 are LGHNA and YSLEER. This CDR3 is CASSQGGGAGTDTQYF. As DNA, the CDR3 is TGCGCCAGCAGCCAAGGCGGGGGGGCCGGCACAGATACGCAGTATTTT.

The J gene is TRBJ2-7, the V gene TRBV6-5; D is possibly TRBD2 (6 bases). V was clipped by 6 bases and J by 1 base, with 10 bases between them. Germline V gene lookup returns CDR1 MNHEY and CDR2 SVGAGI. The CDR3 has 13 amino acids. CDR3 sequence reads: CASSGGISYEQYF. CDR3 coding DNA: TGTGCCAGCAGCGGCGGGATTTCCTACGAGCAGTACTTC.

The chain uses TRBV6-1 and TRBJ1-1, with 8 bases identical to TRBD1. Losses at the gene ends were 6 bases for V and 5 bases for J; bases not matched to a gene: 11. The CDR3 has 15 residues. Germline V gene sequence: CDR1 MNHNS, CDR2 SASEGT. The CDR3 protein is CASSPPSRGRTEAFF. The CDR3, as DNA: TGTGCCAGCAGCCCCCCCTCCAGGGGGCGGACTGAAGCTTTCTTT.

J is TRBJ1-5 and V is TRBV5-1; the D gene is possibly TRBD1 (6 bases). Germline CDR1 is SGHRS and CDR2 is YFSETQ. The CDR3 has 14 amino acids. Trimming took off 4 bases at V and 1 base at J, with 9 bases between the two ends. The CDR3 bases are TGCGCCAGCAGCCCGACAGGAAGCAATCAGCCCCAGCATTTT. It encodes CASSPTGSNQPQHF.

The chain has TRBV11-1 and TRBJ2-1; weak D call: TRBD1 (6 bases). Trimming took off 5 bases at V and 7 bases at J, with 18 bases between the two ends. This CDR3 has 15 residues. The germline V gene has CDR1 SGHAT and CDR2 FQDESV (reference sequence). This CDR3 reads CASSVGTTLGNEQFF. The CDR3 nucleotides read TGTGCCAGCAGCGTGGGGACAACACTTGGAAATGAGCAGTTCTTC.

The chain is built from TRBV4-3 and TRBJ2-3; 9 bases map to TRBD2. V trimming: 0 bases; J trimming: 2 bases; junction bases outside the gene matches: 12. This CDR3 contains 19 residues. Germline values: CDR1 LGHNA, CDR2 YSLEER. The CDR3 sequence: CASSQDPSGTAGDTDTQYF. CDR3 nucleotide sequence: TGCGCCAGCAGCCAAGATCCTAGCGGGACGGCGGGGGACACAGATACGCAGTATTTT.

The genes are TRBV7-3 and TRBJ2-7, with 15 bases matching TRBD2. Germline V lookup: CDR1 SGHTA, CDR2 FQGTGA. The CDR3 sequence is 16 residues long. Trimming at V came to 5 bases and at J to 5 bases, leaving 7 bases not matched to a gene. The CDR3 spells CASSIGTSGRRHEQYF. CDR3 coding DNA: TGTGCCAGCAGCATCGGGACTAGCGGGAGGAGACACGAGCAGTACTTC.

V usage is TRBV7-6 and J usage is TRBJ1-4, with D tentatively TRBD1 (5 bases). Per the germline V gene, CDR1 is SGHVS and CDR2 is FNYEAQ. Trimming cost V 6 bases and J 0 bases, with 14 bases left between them. This CDR3 is 16 amino acids long. CDR3 coding DNA: TGTGCCAGCAGGGCGCGGGGGAACCCAACTAATGAAAAACTGTTTTTT. Amino acid sequence: CASRARGNPTNEKLFF.